Listed below are T cell receptor beta chains from one sample, sequenced in a study of T cell responses to AZD1222 COVID-19 vaccine. TCRdb's copy holds only in-frame clones and misses some; the assay was immunoSEQ multiplex PCR. The table shows about 120,000 clones, with 92% occurring only once. The sample consisted of peripheral blood, taken 28 days after the second AZD1222 dose. These TCRs come from an adult who received the AZD1222 COVID-19 vaccine. The CDR3 runs from the conserved cysteine through the conserved F or W. D genes are given only for firm matches. Expanded clones get a size class; other rows say once, few or many, or leave the size out.

V	J	D	size	length	CDR3	DNA
TRBV28	TRBJ2-7	TRBD2	NA	16	CASSLFGGSPSYEQYF	TGTGCCAGCAGTTTATTCGGCGGGAGCCCCTCCTACGAGCAGTACTTC
TRBV27	TRBJ2-2	NA	NA	12	CASRTGAGELFF	TGTGCCAGCAGGACGGGTGCCGGGGAGCTGTTTTTT
TRBV27	TRBJ2-1	TRBD2	NA	20	CASSQNPGLAFFRSYNEQFF	TGTGCCAGCAGCCAGAATCCGGGACTAGCTTTCTTTCGCTCCTACAATGAGCAGTTCTTC
TRBV18	TRBJ2-7	NA	NA	14	CASSPGTHSYEQYF	TGTGCCAGCTCACCAGGGACACACTCCTACGAGCAGTACTTC
TRBV16	TRBJ2-7	NA	NA	15	CASTQRRAKPGEQYF	TGTGCCAGCACCCAAAGACGGGCCAAACCCGGCGAGCAGTACTTC
TRBV15	TRBJ2-2	NA	NA	14	CATSRGSNTGELFF	TGTGCCACCAGCAGAGGGTCGAACACCGGGGAGCTGTTTTTT
TRBV5-1	TRBJ1-4	TRBD1	NA	16	CASSSFGQGAGEKLFF	TGCGCCAGCAGCTCGTTCGGACAGGGGGCTGGAGAAAAACTGTTTTTT
TRBV6-5	TRBJ1-4	NA	NA	15	CASSYSGRGGEKLFF	TGTGCCAGCAGTTACTCTGGCAGGGGTGGTGAAAAACTGTTTTTT
TRBV2	TRBJ2-7	TRBD2	NA	18	CASSEALRGLAGRVEQYF	TGTGCCAGCAGTGAAGCGCTTCGGGGGCTAGCGGGAAGAGTCGAGCAGTACTTC
TRBV4-1	TRBJ2-7	TRBD1	NA	14	CASSPGTAVYEQYF	TGCGCCAGCAGCCCGGGGACAGCTGTCTACGAGCAGTACTTC
TRBV3-1/TRBV3-2	TRBJ1-6	NA	NA	15	CASSQVFQGTSPLHF	TGTGCCAGCAGCCAAGTCTTCCAGGGGACTTCACCCCTCCACTTT
TRBV25-1	TRBJ2-7	NA	NA	16	CASSEKFVRGSGEQYF	TGTGCCAGCAGTGAAAAATTCGTCCGGGGGTCGGGCGAGCAGTACTTC
TRBV9	TRBJ1-2	NA	NA	15	CASSPRLQGVGGYTF	TGTGCCAGCAGCCCTCGGTTACAGGGAGTGGGAGGCTACACCTTC
TRBV29-1	TRBJ1-5	NA	NA	16	CSLYRQVVYSNQPQHF	TGCAGCTTGTATCGACAGGTAGTCTATAGCAATCAGCCCCAGCATTTT
TRBV28	TRBJ1-5	NA	NA	19	CASSFTPLMGTYSNQPQHF	TGTGCCAGCAGTTTTACCCCACTCATGGGTACCTATAGCAATCAGCCCCAGCATTTT
TRBV28	TRBJ2-3	NA	NA	13	CASNGAATDTQYF	TGTGCCAGCAATGGGGCAGCCACAGATACGCAGTATTTT
TRBV6-6	TRBJ1-5	NA	NA	14	CASLRVVGNQPQHF	TGTGCCAGTCTGAGAGTTGTTGGCAATCAGCCCCAGCATTTT
TRBV6-5	TRBJ1-1	TRBD1	NA	14	CASRKDRTNTEAFF	TGTGCCAGCAGAAAGGACAGGACGAACACTGAAGCTTTCTTT
TRBV6-5	TRBJ1-5	NA	few	15	CASSKTGSHNQPQHF	TGTGCCAGCAGTAAAACCGGGTCCCACAATCAGCCCCAGCATTTT
TRBV10-1	TRBJ2-7	TRBD1	NA	15	CASSDWSGGSYEQYF	TGCGCCAGCAGTGACTGGTCAGGGGGCAGCTACGAGCAGTACTTC
TRBV2	TRBJ2-7	NA	NA	14	CASSVEQGVYEQYF	TGTGCCAGCAGTGTTGAGCAGGGAGTATACGAGCAGTACTTC
TRBV24-1	TRBJ2-1	TRBD2	NA	16	CATSDLSGGAGNEQFF	TGTGCCACCAGTGATTTGTCCGGGGGAGCGGGGAATGAGCAGTTCTTC
TRBV27	TRBJ1-2	NA	NA	14	CASSLDPGANGYTF	TGTGCCAGCAGTTTAGACCCCGGGGCTAATGGCTACACCTTC
TRBV7-9	TRBJ2-3	NA	once	15	CASSPPAISTDTQYF	TGTGCCAGCAGCCCCCCCGCGATAAGCACAGATACGCAGTATTTT
TRBV28	TRBJ1-6	TRBD1	NA	15	CASSTRQGPNSPLHF	TGTGCCAGCAGTACCCGACAGGGGCCGAATTCACCCCTCCACTTT
TRBV23-1	TRBJ2-7	TRBD2	NA	14	CASKSGTSGIEQYF	TGCGCCAGTAAATCGGGGACTAGCGGGATCGAGCAGTACTTC